The next 4 T cell receptor beta chains were all read from a single sample in a study of T cell responses to AZD1222 COVID-19 vaccine. The method was immunoSEQ multiplex PCR; TCRdb's version includes in-frame clones alone and lacks a portion of them. The sample lists about 120,000 clones; 87% were seen once. The sample in question was peripheral blood, obtained 28 days after the second AZD1222 dose. These receptors came from an adult who received the AZD1222 COVID-19 vaccine.

The chain has TRBV5-1 and TRBJ2-2, with D perhaps TRBD1 (5 bases). V was pared by 0 bases and J by 0 bases, with 6 bases between. This CDR3 comprises 15 residues. The germline V gene has CDR1 SGHRS and CDR2 YFSETQ. The CDR3 spells CASSLVGPNTGELFF. As DNA, the CDR3 is TGCGCCAGCAGCTTGGTGGGGCCGAACACCGGGGAGCTGTTTTTT.

The rearrangement links TRBV5-1 to TRBJ2-1, with D unclear. V gave up 4 bases and J gave up 6 bases, with 8 bases separating them. Germline loops: CDR1 SGHRS, CDR2 YFSETQ. The CDR3 contains 12 residues. This CDR3 reads CASSVQANEQFF. CDR3 DNA: TGCGCCAGCAGCGTCCAGGCCAATGAGCAGTTCTTC.

The V gene is TRBV6-6, the J gene TRBJ1-1; D remains ambiguous. This CDR3 is 14 amino acids long. Germline V gene sequence: CDR1 MNHNY, CDR2 SVGAGI (reference sequence). Trimming left V 6 bases short and J 5 bases short, with 16 bases between. Written as DNA, the CDR3 is TGTGCCAGCAGCAAGGGCCAAACGGGGACTGAAGCTTTCTTT. Residues: CASSKGQTGTEAFF.

The rearrangement uses TRBV6-1 and TRBJ2-3; perhaps TRBD1 as D (5 bases). Trimming took 2 bases from V and 0 from J, leaving 18 bases between them. This CDR3 is 18 amino acids long. Per the germline V gene, CDR1 is MNHNS and CDR2 is SASEGT. This CDR3 reads CASSESHRTGQSTDTQYF. CDR3 nucleotide sequence: TGTGCCAGCAGTGAATCCCATAGGACCGGACAAAGCACAGATACGCAGTATTTT.